Listed below are T cell receptor beta chains from one sample, sequenced in a study of CD8+CD57+ T cells in acquired aplastic anemia. TCRdb ran MiXCR on the reads and lists one entry per CDR3 protein. The sample has fewer than 250,000 distinct CDR3 sequences, 47% seen once; the top ten hold 7% to 9.5%. The sample consisted of sorted CD4+, CD8+, or CD8+CD57+ T cells (not recorded which) from PBMCs. The receptors come from a human donor with aplastic anemia. Both conserved end residues are part of each CDR3. A D gene is named only where the DNA matches it firmly. A clone size is listed for some rows: how often the clone was seen (once, few, many), or a class if it is expanded.

many TRBD1 TRBJ1-1 14 TRBV9 TGTGCCAGCAGCCCTGGACAGGGTGGCACTGAAGCTTTCTTT CASSPGQGGTEAFF
- TRBD1 TRBJ1-2 16 TRBV24-1 TGTGCCACCAGCTCCCCGTCGGGACAGAGAATCTATGGCTACACCTTC CATSSPSGQRIYGYTF
- TRBD1 TRBJ1-2 11 TRBV7-9 TGTGCCGGCAGCGTAGGGGGCCGCTACACCTTC CAGSVGGRYTF
few - TRBJ1-2 12 TRBV2 TGTGCCAGCTTCCAGGGCAGGTATGGCTGCACCTTC CASFQGRYGCTF
many - TRBJ2-3 15 TRBV6-6 TGTGCCAGCAGTTACTCGAGTAGGGTAGTGGATACGCAGTATTTT CASSYSSRVVDTQYF
once TRBD2 TRBJ2-7 15 TRBV5-1 TGCGCCAGCAGCTTGGGACTAGCGGGACCTCACGAGCAGTACTTC CASSLGLAGPHEQYF
- TRBD1 TRBJ1-1 14 TRBV24-1 TGTGCCACCAGTGAAACAGGGGAACCCACTGAAGCTTTCTTT CATSETGEPTEAFF
- TRBD2 TRBJ2-6 11 TRBV10-3 TGTGCCATCAGTTGGACTAGCGGCCTGACTTTC CAISWTSGLTF
- - TRBJ1-2 11 TRBV7-2 TGCGCCAGCAGCTCCTGGGGAGGCTACACCTTC CASSSWGGYTF
many - TRBJ1-5 19 TRBV5-6 TGTGCCAGCAGCTTAGGTCAGGGAGGATCCAGCTATAGCAATCAGCCCCAGCATTTT CASSLGQGGSSYSNQPQHF
many TRBD1 TRBJ1-2 16 TRBV10-3 TGTGCCATCAGTGAACCGGGACAGGGAGCTAACTATGGCTACACCTTC CAISEPGQGANYGYTF
- - TRBJ2-5 11 TRBV18 TGTGCCAGCTCAACTACAGAGACCCAGTACTTC CASSTTETQYF
- TRBD2 TRBJ2-7 15 TRBV15 TGTGCCACCAGCAGCGAGAGCGGGGCCTCCTACGAGCAGTACTTC CATSSESGASYEQYF
many - TRBJ1-2 13 TRBV9 TGTGCCAGCAGCGTAGAGGGGCACTATGGCTACACCTTC CASSVEGHYGYTF
few TRBD1 TRBJ1-5 15 TRBV6-1 TGTGCCAGCAGTGAAGCGCTTCAGGGGGGGGAACCCCAGCATTTT CASSEALQGGEPQHF
- TRBD2 TRBJ2-1 15 TRBV7-3 TGTGCCAGCAGCTTCGACGGGAGGACTCTCAGAGAGCAGTTCTTC CASSFDGRTLREQFF
- - TRBJ1-6 15 TRBV4-1 TGCGCCAGCAGCCAAGAGAGCTCCTATAATTCACCCCTCCACTTT CASSQESSYNSPLHF
few - TRBJ2-7 17 TRBV24-1 TGTGCCACCAGTGAGGCCGGGACTCGTTCCTTTGTCTACGAGCAGTACTTC CATSEAGTRSFVYEQYF
many - TRBJ1-5 12 TRBV5-6 TGTGCCAGCAGCCTCGGGCGGCAGCCCCAGCATTTT CASSLGRQPQHF
- TRBD1 TRBJ1-2 14 TRBV7-3 TGTGCCAGCAGCCCTCGACAGGGGGCCTATGGCTACACCTTC CASSPRQGAYGYTF
- - TRBJ2-1 13 TRBV7-2 TGTGCCAGCAGCTACGGGACTGAGAATGAGCAGTTCTTC CASSYGTENEQFF
once - TRBJ1-2 14 TRBV29-1 TGCAGCAGTGAAGAGATGGAGGGCCTGGAGGGCTACACCTTC CSSEEMEGLEGYTF
- - TRBJ2-1 14 TRBV7-7 TGTGCTAGCGGTCACGATGGGGGTTACAATGAGCAGTTCTTC CASGHDGGYNEQFF
- - TRBJ1-6 14 TRBV6-1 TGTGCCAGCAGTGAATTGGAGGGTAATTCACCCCTCCACTTT CASSELEGNSPLHF
- - TRBJ1-5 13 TRBV2 TGTGCCAGCGAGGCAGGAGGTTTAGGTGCCCAGCATTTT CASEAGGLGAQHF
- - TRBJ2-7 14 TRBV27 TGTGCCAGCAGTCTAGGACGGGTCCTCTACGAGCAGTACTTC CASSLGRVLYEQYF
once TRBD2 TRBJ2-1 17 TRBV25-1 TGTGCCAGTAGTCTAAGAGGGACTAGCGGGAGGGCCAATGAGCAGTTCTTC CASSLRGTSGRANEQFF
many TRBD1 TRBJ2-1 14 TRBV20-1 TGCAGTGCTAGCCCCTCGGACAGGAACAATGAGCAGTTCTTC CSASPSDRNNEQFF
many - TRBJ2-7 13 TRBV7-9 TGTGCCAGCAGCTTAGTCGCTAGTCTCGAGCAGTACTTC CASSLVASLEQYF
few - TRBJ2-1 15 TRBV2 TGTGCCAGCAGTGAAGGCGGACACCCCTACAATGAGCAGTTCTTC CASSEGGHPYNEQFF
- TRBD2 TRBJ2-1 14 TRBV9 TGTGCCAGCAGCGTAGCTAGCGGGATGGATGAGCAGTTCTTC CASSVASGMDEQFF
many - TRBJ1-5 16 TRBV15 TGTGCCACATGTTCGGAGTCAGGGTCCGGCAATCAGCCCCAGCATTTT CATCSESGSGNQPQHF
many - TRBJ1-3 17 TRBV7-2 TGTGCCAGCAGCTCTCAGACACCGCGGAGCTCTGGAAACACCATATATTTT CASSSQTPRSSGNTIYF
- - TRBJ1-1 14 TRBV20-1 TGCAGTGCTAGAATGGCAGGCTCGGACACTGAAGCTTTCTTT CSARMAGSDTEAFF
many TRBD2 TRBJ2-5 18 TRBV20-1 TGCAGTGCTAGAGGTGCGGTCCAGCGGGGCCCACTAGGGGAGACCCAGTACTTC CSARGAVQRGPLGETQYF
- - TRBJ1-2 14 TRBV9 TGTGCCAGCAGCGTAGGCACAGATCACTATGGCTACACCTTC CASSVGTDHYGYTF
- - TRBJ2-1 15 TRBV2 TGTGCCAGCAGGCCGAATTCAGGGGCCTACAATGAGCAGTTCTTC CASRPNSGAYNEQFF
- TRBD1 TRBJ2-5 14 TRBV7-9 TGTGCCAGTAGTAACGACAGGGGCTTGGAGACCCAGTACTTC CASSNDRGLETQYF
many - TRBJ1-2 12 TRBV28 TGTGCCAGCCCTACAGGGCTGAGTGGCTACACCTTC CASPTGLSGYTF
- - TRBJ2-2 15 TRBV2 TGTGCCAGCAGTCCCCGAGGAACGGGGACCGGGGAGCTGTTTTTT CASSPRGTGTGELFF
- - TRBJ1-6 14 TRBV19 TGCGCCAGTAGTACAGGACCATTAGGCTCACCCCTCCACTTT CASSTGPLGSPLHF
- - TRBJ1-2 14 TRBV25-1 TGTGCCAGCAGTGAGCGGACGGCTTCCTATGGCTACACCTTC CASSERTASYGYTF
- - TRBJ2-4 14 TRBV5-5 TGTGCCAGCAGCTTGGACGGGAAAAAAAACATTCAGTACTTC CASSLDGKKNIQYF
- - TRBJ2-7 15 TRBV7-3 TGTGCCAGCAGCTTGAGGGGACTGACTAATGAAGAACTGTACTTC CASSLRGLTNEELYF
many TRBD2 TRBJ2-3 17 TRBV9 TGTGCCAGCAGCTTAAATCCGGGACTAGCGGCAGAAGATACGCAGTATTTT CASSLNPGLAAEDTQYF
- - TRBJ2-3 17 TRBV10-1 TGCGCCAGCCGGCCAATTAAGTCACCAGGGCGCACAGATACGCAGTATTTT CASRPIKSPGRTDTQYF
- TRBD1 TRBJ1-2 13 TRBV10-3 TGTGCCATCTCTCCAGGGGGAGGCTATGGCTACACCTTC CAISPGGGYGYTF
- TRBD1 TRBJ2-7 14 TRBV11-2 TGTGCCAGCAGCTCAACGACGACAGGGGGCGAGCAGTACTTC CASSSTTTGGEQYF
- TRBD2 TRBJ2-2 16 TRBV4-3 TGCGCCAGCAGCCAAATAACTAGCGGGGTCACCGGGGAGCTGTTTTTT CASSQITSGVTGELFF
once TRBD2 TRBJ2-5 17 TRBV7-6 TGTGCCAGCAGCCCCTGGGCCCCCGGGAGCGGGAGAGAGACCCAGTACTTC CASSPWAPGSGRETQYF
once - TRBJ2-7 14 TRBV9 TGTGCCAGCAGCGCGAGCTCCGGGACGGGCGAGCAGTACTTC CASSASSGTGEQYF
- - TRBJ1-5 15 TRBV15 TGTGCCACCAGCAGAGCCAGGGGAAGCAATCAGCCCCAGCATTTT CATSRARGSNQPQHF
many - TRBJ2-7 15 TRBV15 TGTGCCACCCGGACGTACACCGATCCGCCCTACGAGCAGTACTTC CATRTYTDPPYEQYF